Included here is one T cell receptor beta chain sequence, with context. TCRdb's table, derived via immunoSEQ multiplex PCR, lists solely in-frame clones and lacks some. This table has about 220,000 clones, 65% to 85% appearing once. This entry belongs to a study of blood T cell repertoires in COVID-19. Study at large: Whether acute or convalescent, the COVID-19 samples came from the United States, Italy and Spain.

This clonotype originated in a woman in her 30s who had recovered from COVID-19. The sample consisted of peripheral blood.

This CDR3 reads CASSQRTSGSGRAYEQYF. The CDR3 region has the DNA TGTGCCAGCAGTCAGAGGACTAGCGGGAGTGGGAGGGCCTACGAGCAGTACTTC. The V call is TRBV27, the J call TRBJ2-7; 13 bases align to TRBD2. CDR3 length: 18 residues. Germline assignment: CDR1 MNHEY and CDR2 SMNVEV (reference sequence). V was pared by 5 bases and J by 2 bases, with 12 bases of the junction left unmatched.